This record covers a single TCR beta chain. Its cognate antigen is unknown. The V end was cut by 6 bases, the J end by 4 bases, with 21 bases between. This CDR3 has 16 amino acids. Germline loops: CDR1 MNHEY, CDR2 SMNVEV (reference sequence). The sample originates from a study of long-term antiretroviral therapy in people with HIV. Overall study results and limits: Diversity rose after ART but stayed below transplant donor controls.

The assay, immunoSEQ v3.0, was run at survey level. Clones were read by immunoSEQ multiplex PCR, and TCRdb kept only the in-frame ones, dropping some. The data show 45,000 or so clones, about 94% seen once. The V call is TRBV27, the J call TRBJ1-1; the D gene is possibly TRBD1 (6 bases). This clonotype originated in a man between 25 and 39 years old with HIV. Specimen: unsorted PBMCs, collected 9.2 years after starting antiretroviral therapy. This CDR3 reads CASRRWGATGATEAFF. The DNA of the CDR3 is TGTGCCAGCAGGAGATGGGGGGCCACCGGCGCCACTGAAGCTTTCTTT.